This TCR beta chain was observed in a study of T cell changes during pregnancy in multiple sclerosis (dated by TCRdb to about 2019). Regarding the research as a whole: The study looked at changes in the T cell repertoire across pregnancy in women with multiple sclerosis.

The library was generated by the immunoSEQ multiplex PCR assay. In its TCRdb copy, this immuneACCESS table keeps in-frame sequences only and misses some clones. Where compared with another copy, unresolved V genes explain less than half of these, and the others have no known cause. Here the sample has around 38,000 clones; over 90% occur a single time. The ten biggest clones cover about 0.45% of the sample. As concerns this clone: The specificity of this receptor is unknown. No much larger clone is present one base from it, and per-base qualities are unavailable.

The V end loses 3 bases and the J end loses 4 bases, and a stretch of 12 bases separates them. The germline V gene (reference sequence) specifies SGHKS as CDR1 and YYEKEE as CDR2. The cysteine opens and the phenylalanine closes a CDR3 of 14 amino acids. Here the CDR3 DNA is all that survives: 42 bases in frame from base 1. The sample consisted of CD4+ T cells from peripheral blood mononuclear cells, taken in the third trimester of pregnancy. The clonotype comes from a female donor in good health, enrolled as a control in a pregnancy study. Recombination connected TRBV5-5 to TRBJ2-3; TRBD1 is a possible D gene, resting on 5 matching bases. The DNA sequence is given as TGTGCCAGCAGCTCAAGGCAGGGCCCAGATACGCAGTATTTT. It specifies CASSSRQGPDTQYF. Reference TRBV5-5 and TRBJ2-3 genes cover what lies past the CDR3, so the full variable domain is DAGVTQSPTHLIKTRGQQVTLRCSPISGHKSVSWYQQVLGQGPQFIFQYYEKEERGRGNFPDRFSARQFPNYSSELNVNALLLGDSALYLCASSSRQGPDTQYFGPGTRLTVL.